Described below is a single T cell receptor (beta chain) sequence and its context. Its antigen target is currently unknown. Per-nucleotide qualities are absent, and no much larger clonotype sits a single base away. The immunoSEQ Assay, a bias-controlled multiplex PCR, was used to amplify TCRbeta CDR3 regions from genomic DNA. The original pipeline was this. Nucleated cell counts per sample were estimated from amplification of reference gene primers within the assay. Sequence reads were collapsed and filtered to measure the absolute abundance of every unique TCRbeta CDR3 rearrangement. For each sample, productive Simpson clonality was calculated as the square root of Simpson's diversity index across productive rearrangements. What TCRdb holds here is the immuneACCESS table cut down to in-frame rearrangements. Part of the clones is not present; checked against another copy, under half of the missing clones reflect an unresolved V gene, and the others are unexplained. V and J calls and clone size come straight from that table; D and trimming were deduced from the DNA. For this sample there are roughly 180,000 clones; around 81% appear just once. The ten largest clones represent 8% to 13% of the sample.

One collaborating source in Seattle enrolled patients during active infection and followed them longitudinally through the course of disease. Collaborating institutions collected whole blood in K2EDTA tubes following their own protocols. For TCRbeta analysis, collaborator samples were shipped as frozen whole blood, as isolated PBMCs, or as DNA extracted from either sample type. The record originates from a study of blood T cell repertoires in COVID-19 (dated by TCRdb to about 2020). The study in broad terms: Samples covering the acute and convalescent phases of COVID-19 were provided by collaborators in the United States, Italy and Spain. A freely available public database, intended as a resource for researchers studying the immune response to SARS-CoV-2, is where the repertoires were released. Sample metadata almost always included a de-identified subject ID, COVID-19 status, age in years and sex. Samples came from the ongoing ImmuneRACE study (first 160 participants) plus 1,254 subjects from 6 global collaborators. The dataset comprised deeply sampled blood TCRbeta repertoires from subjects exposed to, actively infected with, or recovered from COVID-19. The prospective study material was composed of cDNA or gDNA derived from T cells, B-cell-depleted T cells, or PBMCs. Where HLA class I and class II types were available, the types were taken from metadata supplied by the sample provider, not from assay-based typing.

General findings and caveats noted by the study authors: How much clinical and demographic metadata was included differed by source and by participant, and the metadata was provided uncurated.

According to the germline V gene, CDR1 reads MNHEY and CDR2 reads SVGAGI. Germline trimming: 6 bases from V, 3 bases from J; junction bases outside gene matches: 6. The CDR3 runs 14 residues from the cysteine to the phenylalanine. Just CDR3 DNA is preserved here, 42 bases in frame from base 1. Material: peripheral blood. The TCR originated in a woman between 35 and 50 years old with COVID-19, enrolled during active disease. This chain joins TRBV6-5 to TRBJ2-7, and 9 bases in between align with TRBD1. The CDR3 corresponds to CASRPGQGHYEQYF. The base sequence is TGTGCCAGCAGACCGGGACAGGGTCACTACGAGCAGTACTTC.